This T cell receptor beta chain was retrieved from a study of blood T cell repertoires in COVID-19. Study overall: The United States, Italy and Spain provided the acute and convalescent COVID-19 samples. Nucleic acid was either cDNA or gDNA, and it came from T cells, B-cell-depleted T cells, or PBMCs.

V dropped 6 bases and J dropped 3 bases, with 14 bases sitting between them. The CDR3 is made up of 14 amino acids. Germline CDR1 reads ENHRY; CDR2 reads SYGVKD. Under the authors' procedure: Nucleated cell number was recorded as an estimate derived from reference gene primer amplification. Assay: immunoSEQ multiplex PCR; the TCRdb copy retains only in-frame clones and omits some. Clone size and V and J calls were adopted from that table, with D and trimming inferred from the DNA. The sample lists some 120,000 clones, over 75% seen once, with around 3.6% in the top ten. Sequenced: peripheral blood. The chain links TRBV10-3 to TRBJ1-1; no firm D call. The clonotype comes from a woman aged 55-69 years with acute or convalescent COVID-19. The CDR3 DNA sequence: TGTGCCATCAGCGCGGGGAATGCCTACACTGAAGCTTTCTTT. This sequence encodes CAISAGNAYTEAFF.